This record concerns one T cell receptor (beta chain) sequence. The CDR3 has 14 residues. The V gene's germline CDR1 is SGHRS and CDR2 YFSETQ. These data come from a study of shared clonotypes between healthy human individuals. PBMC DNA, left unsorted, was sequenced on ten immunoSEQ deep assay plates. The assay was immunoSEQ multiplex PCR, and TCRdb's table has in-frame clones only and misses some. The sample carries 450,000 to 650,000 clones, around three quarters recorded once. Caucasian adults residing in Nashville, Tennessee made up all the donors. This chain joins TRBV5-1 and TRBJ2-5; possible D gene TRBD2, 6 bases. The DNA end lines up better with TRBJ2-7; the J call may be wrong. Sample: PBMCs. The clonotype was recovered from a woman between 40 and 50 years old in good health. Some clones in this sample may be carry-over from other donors' samples. CDR3 DNA: TGCGCCAGCAGCTTGGAAGGAGGGTTGGGCGAGCAGTACTTC. Protein product: CASSLEGGLGEQYF.